Shown below are 4 T cell receptor beta chains from a single sample sequenced in a study of cytomegalovirus exposure and HLA in healthy donors. Researchers ran the PCR with 60 Vbeta and 13 Jbeta primers. Sequencing was performed with immunoSEQ multiplex PCR; in TCRdb, only in-frame clones are kept and a portion is missing. The sample holds some 130,000 clones; approximately 77% are singletons and the top ten take approximately 1.4%. The source material was PBMCs. The receptors come from a woman between 35 and 50 years old in good health and CMV-seronegative.

This sequence joins TRBV29-1 and TRBJ1-2; a possible D gene is TRBD1 (6 bases). Between the trimmed V and J ends, which lost 7 bases and 4 bases, there was a span of 22 bases. The CDR3 consists of 15 residues. From germline, CDR1 is SQVTM and CDR2 ANQGSEA. CDR3 sequence reads: CSANPDSPKGYGYTF. DNA of the CDR3: TGCAGCGCCAACCCGGACAGCCCGAAGGGCTATGGCTACACCTTC.

This rearrangement joins TRBV5-1 to TRBJ2-5; 11 positions match TRBD2. Germline CDR1 reads SGHRS; CDR2 reads YFSETQ. The V and J ends lost 0 bases and 2 bases, in that order; junction bases with no gene match: 3. The CDR3 is 16 residues long. CDR3 bases: TGCGCCAGCAGCTTGGTCGCTAGCGGGGGGCAAGAGACCCAGTACTTC. Translation: CASSLVASGGQETQYF.

The rearrangement joins TRBV7-9 to TRBJ1-2; TRBD1 agrees at 9 bases. V lost 1 base, J lost 0 bases, and 9 bases stayed unmatched. The CDR3 has 18 amino acids. Germline V CDR1 and CDR2: SEHNR, FQNEAQ (reference sequence). This CDR3 reads CASSLVPQGAVSNYGYTF. The CDR3 coding sequence is TGTGCCAGCAGCTTAGTGCCACAGGGGGCAGTATCTAACTATGGCTACACCTTC.

The J gene is TRBJ1-2, the V gene TRBV6-5, with 7 bases fitting TRBD1. V trimming: 5 bases; J trimming: 4 bases; junction bases outside the gene matches: 7. The CDR3 totals 14 residues. Germline V lookup: CDR1 MNHEY, CDR2 SVGAGI. CDR3 amino acids: CASSPGRGVYGYTF. CDR3 bases: TGTGCCAGCAGTCCCGGCAGGGGGGTCTATGGCTACACCTTC.